The clone carrying this T cell receptor (beta chain) was seen a single time. Its specificity is unknown. The data originate from a study of CD8 T cells in Susac syndrome. The study's findings and limits: Total CD8+ repertoires held 15 to 20 Susac-specific public clones, while CD8+ TEMRA repertoires held a few.

High-throughput TCR beta sequencing covered peripheral CD8+ and CD4+ T cells. Under recently defined diagnostic criteria, the patients with Susac syndrome qualified as having definite or probable disease. Random hexamers were used to reverse transcribe roughly 0.45 to 1 ug of RNA. One entry per CDR3 protein results from TCRdb running MiXCR on the immunoSEQ multiplex PCR reads. The sample contains about 76,000 distinct CDR3 sequences, 93% of which appear only once. Material for sequencing was CD8+ T cells from PBMCs. The clonotype originates from a human donor with Susac syndrome.

The CDR3 DNA reads TGTGCCAGCAGTCCCAGCGGGGGCTATTACGAGCAGTACTTC. It specifies CASSPSGGYYEQYF. The chain uses TRBV27 and TRBJ2-7; 8 bases are a match to TRBD2. V dropped 5 bases and J dropped 4; count of bases not matched to a gene: 7. Germline V gives CDR1 MNHEY, CDR2 SMNVEV (reference sequence). CDR3 size: 14 residues.